Following are 9 T cell receptor beta chains from one sample sequenced in a study of CXCR3-negative and CXCR3-positive naive CD8 T cells. Regarding the study as a whole: Researchers report that CXCR3-positive naive cells carry more hydrophobic TRB CDR3s than CXCR3-negative naive cells.

UMI-labeled 5' RACE TRB cDNA libraries were prepared from the cells. TCRdb reworked the 5' RACE reads into one entry per CDR3 protein, no DNA. The sample table sets out about 140,000 distinct CDR3 sequences. These receptors have no identified antigens. Sequenced sample: naive CXCR3+ CD8+ T cells from blood. Regarding subset: CD45RO-CCR7+CD27+CD95- naive CD8+ T cells expressing CXCR3 (TNR3+). These receptor sequences come from a human donor in good health. Some clones in this sample may be carry-over from other donors' samples.

V gene TRBV9 combines with J gene TRBJ2-1. The CDR3 is 14 residues long. Germline V gene sequence: CDR1 SGDLS, CDR2 YYNGEE. Here the CDR3 reads CASSVAAALNEQFF.

The V and J genes are TRBV5-6 and TRBJ2-2; TCRdb's D call of TRBD2 is untestable without DNA. CDR3 length: 14 residues. Germline V gives CDR1 SGHDT, CDR2 YYEEEE. The CDR3 loop reads CASSPGLNTGELFF.

The chain carries TRBV29-1 and TRBJ2-2; TCRdb picks TRBD1, but there is no DNA to check that call. Germline V CDR1 and CDR2: SQVTM, ANQGSEA. The CDR3 is 12 amino acids. CDR3: CSAPAGTGELFF.

The chain couples TRBV3-1 to TRBJ2-7; TCRdb names TRBD2, which stays unverified in the absence of DNA. The germline CDR1 and CDR2 sequences are LGHDT and YNNKEL (reference sequence). The CDR3 length is 17 residues. CDR3: CASSQGLAGGNSYEQYF.

V is TRBV19 and J is TRBJ1-3. CDR1 is LNHDA, CDR2 SQIVND, per germline (reference sequence). The CDR3 totals 17 residues. The CDR3 region is CASSIDVEVTSGNTIYF.

The chain joins TRBV6-7 to TRBJ1-1. TRBV6-7 is noted as an ORF with a role that remains uncertain. The CDR3 runs to 15 residues. The CDR3 spells CASSYSGAYPPEAFF.

The chain couples TRBV29-1 to TRBJ2-7; TCRdb designates TRBD1, a call that cannot be tested without DNA. The CDR3 is 15 amino acids. Germline values: CDR1 SQVTM, CDR2 ANQGSEA. CDR3 region: CSVEVDRQIGYEQYF.

The rearrangement joins TRBV29-1 to TRBJ2-4; TCRdb returns TRBD2, unconfirmable since there is no DNA. Germline-derived CDR1 and CDR2 are SQVTM and ANQGSEA. The CDR3 is 14 amino acids. CDR3 sequence reads: CSVEKGPFKNIQYF. The entire variable domain, with the rest obtained from reference TRBV29-1 and TRBJ2-4, is as follows: SAVISQKPSRDICQRGTSLTIQCQVDSQVTMMFWYRQQPGQSLTLIATANQGSEATYESGFVIDKFPISRPNLTFSTLTVSNMSPEDSSIYLCSVEKGPFKNIQYFGAGTRLSVL.

The gene calls are TRBV7-2 and TRBJ2-1; the TCRdb call, TRBD2, lacks DNA for checking. This CDR3 has 23 amino acids. Germline V gives CDR1 SGHTA, CDR2 FQGNSA. CDR3 region: CASSLATPNQLAGGPSSYNEQFF.